The next 13 T cell receptor beta chains were all read from a single sample in a study of T cell changes during pregnancy in multiple sclerosis (dated by TCRdb to 2018 to 2020). The receptor library was made with the immunoSEQ multiplex PCR assay. Here the immuneACCESS table is served through TCRdb, limited to in-frame sequences with V and J called. Missing clones are a known gap in these copies; in checked studies unresolved V genes cover under half, and the rest lacks a known reason. The sample table lists around 95,000 clones, 85% to 95% of them with a count of one. Of the sample, more than 1.5% is held by the ten largest clones. This material consisted of peripheral blood, taken after pregnancy. These receptors all come from a female donor in good health, enrolled as a control in a pregnancy study.

V usage is TRBV27 and J usage is TRBJ2-7; 8 nucleotides align to TRBD2. V shed 3 bases, J shed 5 bases, and the junction held 6 bases outside the gene matches. Germline CDR1 is MNHEY and CDR2 is SMNVEV (reference sequence). The CDR3 has 14 amino acids. CDR3 sequence reads: CASSFSGSSHEQYF. The CDR3 DNA follows: TGTGCCAGCAGTTTCAGCGGGAGTTCCCACGAGCAGTACTTC.

This clone appeared once. The chain has TRBV5-1 and TRBJ2-5; D may be TRBD1 (5 bases). This CDR3 has 14 residues. V was cut by 2 bases and J by 11 bases, with 19 bases left in between. The V gene's germline CDR1 is SGHRS and CDR2 YFSETQ. The CDR3 sequence: CASSLGVAISFQYF. In DNA form, the CDR3 reads TGCGCCAGCAGCTTAGGGGTAGCTATTTCTTTTCAGTACTTC.

Only one count was recorded for this clone. This chain connects TRBV5-8 to TRBJ2-5; TRBD1 might be the D (5 bases). Germline V gene lookup returns CDR1 SGHTS and CDR2 YDEGEE. V lost 1 base to trimming and J lost 0 bases, with 10 bases between them. This CDR3 spans 15 amino acids. CDR3 residues: CASSLRQGYQETQYF. The CDR3, as DNA: TGTGCCAGCAGCTTGCGGCAGGGTTACCAAGAGACCCAGTACTTC.

This chain connects TRBV29-1 to TRBJ2-5; possibly TRBD2 for D (6 bases). The V and J ends lost 4 bases and 0 bases respectively, with 15 bases between them. Per germline, CDR1 SQVTM and CDR2 ANQGSEA. The CDR3 is 15 amino acids. CDR3 loop: CSVGPRGAYQETQYF. CDR3 DNA: TGCAGCGTTGGGCCCCGCGGGGCCTACCAAGAGACCCAGTACTTC.

The chain has TRBV2 and TRBJ2-1; a weak D match, TRBD1 (6 bases). V lost 5 bases to trimming and J lost 2 bases, with 13 bases between them. The CDR3 loop spans 15 amino acids. Germline V lookup: CDR1 SNHLY, CDR2 FYNNEI. The CDR3 protein is CASSPGDGPYNEQFF. DNA for the CDR3: TGTGCCAGCAGTCCAGGGGACGGCCCCTACAATGAGCAGTTCTTC. Full variable domain (remainder filled in from reference TRBV2 and TRBJ2-1): EPEVTQTPSHQVTQMGQEVILRCVPISNHLYFYWYRQILGQKVEFLVSFYNNEISEKSEIFDDQFSVERPDGSNFTLKIRSTKLEDSAMYFCASSPGDGPYNEQFFGPGTRLTVL.

The chain couples TRBV2 to TRBJ1-2, with 7 nucleotides matching TRBD1. V shed 4 bases and J 2 bases; nucleotides not matched to a gene: 4. The CDR3 extends over 14 amino acids. Per germline, CDR1 SNHLY and CDR2 FYNNEI. The CDR3 DNA reads as TGTGCCAGCAGTGGGTCAGGGGGGAACTATGGCTACACCTTC. This codes for CASSGSGGNYGYTF.

The V and J genes are TRBV2 and TRBJ1-2, with D possibly TRBD1 on 6 matching bases. V lost 1 base and J 4 bases, leaving 7 bases between the germline ends. The CDR3 sequence is 13 residues long. CDR1 SNHLY and CDR2 FYNNEI come from the germline V gene. This CDR3 is CASSEGGPYGYTF. CDR3 nucleotide sequence: TGTGCCAGCAGTGAAGGGGGGCCCTATGGCTACACCTTC.

The chain couples TRBV6-5 to TRBJ1-3, with 7 bases aligning to TRBD1. This CDR3 comprises 15 residues. Germline CDR1 and CDR2: MNHEY and SVGAGI. The V and J ends lost 6 bases and 9 bases, in that order; junction bases with no gene match: 14. The CDR3 is CASSRAPGGRGTIYF. Written as DNA, the CDR3 is TGTGCCAGCAGCCGAGCCCCAGGGGGTCGAGGCACCATATATTTT.

The CDR3 loop reads CASSPLANTGELFF. Here the CDR3 DNA reads TGTGCCAGCAGTCCACTAGCGAACACCGGGGAGCTGTTTTTT. The gene calls are TRBV6-5 and TRBJ2-2, with D tentatively TRBD2 (5 bases). The V gene's germline CDR1 is MNHEY and CDR2 SVGAGI. With 5 bases removed from V and 0 bases from J, the gap between germline ends came to 7 bases. CDR3 length: 14 residues.

This sequence joins TRBV15 and TRBJ1-1, with 10 bases matching TRBD1. CDR1 is LNHNV, CDR2 YYDKDF, per germline (reference sequence). This CDR3 has 15 residues. The junction had 10 bases not matched to a gene; V was cut back by 2 bases and J by 10 bases. Written as DNA, the CDR3 is TGTGCCACCAGCAGACCATCCGGGACAGGGGACGGAGCTTTCTTT. Protein: CATSRPSGTGDGAFF.

This rearrangement joins TRBV11-3 to TRBJ2-7, with a tentative D call TRBD2 (5 bases). CDR3 size: 17 residues. With 1 base removed from V and 0 bases from J, the gap between germline ends came to 16 bases. Germline CDR1 SGHNT, CDR2 YENEEA. The CDR3 sequence: CASSLVSIEEGSYEQYF. The CDR3 DNA sequence: TGTGCCAGCAGCTTAGTGTCGATAGAAGAGGGCTCCTACGAGCAGTACTTC.

The chain couples TRBV13 to TRBJ2-7; 9 positions agree with TRBD1. This CDR3 region has 16 residues. V dropped 2 bases and J dropped 0; count of bases not matched to a gene: 5. The V gene's germline CDR1 is PRHDT and CDR2 FYEKMQ (reference sequence). The CDR3 DNA is TGTGCCAGCAGCTTACGACAGGGGGAGGCCTCCTACGAGCAGTACTTC. It translates to CASSLRQGEASYEQYF.

The chain has TRBV2 and TRBJ2-3; no firm D call. CDR3 length: 14 amino acids. Germline values: CDR1 SNHLY, CDR2 FYNNEI. Trimming cost V 4 bases and J 0 bases, with 8 bases left between them. CDR3: CASSGYTSTDTQYF. CDR3 coding DNA: TGTGCCAGCAGTGGGTATACTAGCACAGATACGCAGTATTTT.